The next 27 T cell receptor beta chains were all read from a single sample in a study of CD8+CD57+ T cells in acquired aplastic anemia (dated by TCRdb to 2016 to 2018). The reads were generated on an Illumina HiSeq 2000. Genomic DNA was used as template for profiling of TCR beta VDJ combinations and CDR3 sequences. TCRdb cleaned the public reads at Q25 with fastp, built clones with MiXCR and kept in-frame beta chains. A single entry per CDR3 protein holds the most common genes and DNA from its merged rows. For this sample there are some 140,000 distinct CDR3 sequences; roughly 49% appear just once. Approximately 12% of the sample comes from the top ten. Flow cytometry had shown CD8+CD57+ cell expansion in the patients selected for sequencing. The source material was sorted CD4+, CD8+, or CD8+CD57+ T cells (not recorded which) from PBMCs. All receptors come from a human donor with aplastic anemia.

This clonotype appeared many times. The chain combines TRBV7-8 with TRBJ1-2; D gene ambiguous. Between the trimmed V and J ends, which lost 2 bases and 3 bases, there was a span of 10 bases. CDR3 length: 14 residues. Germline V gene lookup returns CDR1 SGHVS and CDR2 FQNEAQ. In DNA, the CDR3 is TGTGCCAGCAGCTTACTTCCGGGCCACTATGGCTACACCTTC. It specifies CASSLLPGHYGYTF.

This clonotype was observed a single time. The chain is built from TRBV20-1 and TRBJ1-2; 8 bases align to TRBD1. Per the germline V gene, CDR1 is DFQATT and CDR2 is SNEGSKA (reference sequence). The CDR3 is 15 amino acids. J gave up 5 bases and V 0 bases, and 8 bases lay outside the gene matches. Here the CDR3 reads CSARDTDRGPYGYTF. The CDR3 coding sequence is TGCAGTGCTAGAGACACCGACAGGGGACCTTATGGCTACACCTTC.

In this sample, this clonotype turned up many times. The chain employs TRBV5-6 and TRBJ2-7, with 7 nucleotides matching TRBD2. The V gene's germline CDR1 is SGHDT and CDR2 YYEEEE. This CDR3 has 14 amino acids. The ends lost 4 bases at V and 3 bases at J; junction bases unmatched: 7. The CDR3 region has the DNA TGTGCCAGCAGCATTAGCGGGCAGAGCTACGAGCAGTACTTC. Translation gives CASSISGQSYEQYF.

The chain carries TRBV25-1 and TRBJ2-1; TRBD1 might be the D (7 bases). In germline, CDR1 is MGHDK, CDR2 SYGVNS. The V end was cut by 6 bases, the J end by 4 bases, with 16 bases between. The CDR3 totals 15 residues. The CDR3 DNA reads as TGTGCCAGCAGCCAGGGCAGGGGGACTTACAATGAGCAGTTCTTC. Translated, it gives CASSQGRGTYNEQFF. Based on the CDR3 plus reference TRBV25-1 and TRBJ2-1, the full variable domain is EADIYQTPRYLVIGTGKKITLECSQTMGHDKMYWYQQDPGMELHLIHYSYGVNSTEKGDLSSESTVSRIRTEHFPLTLESARPSHTSQYLCASSQGRGTYNEQFFGPGTRLTVL.

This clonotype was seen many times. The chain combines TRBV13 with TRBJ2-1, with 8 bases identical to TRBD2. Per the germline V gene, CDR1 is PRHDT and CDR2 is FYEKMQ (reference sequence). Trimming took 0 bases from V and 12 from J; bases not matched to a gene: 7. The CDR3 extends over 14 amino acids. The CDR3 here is CASSLGRTSLGQFF. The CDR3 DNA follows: TGTGCCAGCAGCTTAGGCAGGACTAGCTTGGGGCAGTTCTTC.

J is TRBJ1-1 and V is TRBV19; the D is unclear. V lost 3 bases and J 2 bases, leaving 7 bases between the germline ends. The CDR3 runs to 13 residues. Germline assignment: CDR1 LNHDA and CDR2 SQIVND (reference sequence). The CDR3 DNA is TGTGCCAGTAGTATGGGCAGAAACACTGAAGCTTTCTTT. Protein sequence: CASSMGRNTEAFF.

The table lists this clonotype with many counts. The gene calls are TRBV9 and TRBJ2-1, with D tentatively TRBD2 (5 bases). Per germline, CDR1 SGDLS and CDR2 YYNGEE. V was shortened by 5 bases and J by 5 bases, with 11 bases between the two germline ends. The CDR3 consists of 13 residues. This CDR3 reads CASSFAGNNEQFF. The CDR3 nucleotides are TGTGCCAGCAGTTTTGCCGGGAACAATGAGCAGTTCTTC.

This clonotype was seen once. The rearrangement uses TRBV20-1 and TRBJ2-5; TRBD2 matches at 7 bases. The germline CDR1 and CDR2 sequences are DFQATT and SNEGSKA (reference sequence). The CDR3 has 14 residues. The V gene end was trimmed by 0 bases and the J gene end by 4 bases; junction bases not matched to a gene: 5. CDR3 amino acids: CSARDGRGAETQYF. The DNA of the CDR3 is TGCAGTGCTAGAGATGGGAGGGGCGCAGAGACCCAGTACTTC.

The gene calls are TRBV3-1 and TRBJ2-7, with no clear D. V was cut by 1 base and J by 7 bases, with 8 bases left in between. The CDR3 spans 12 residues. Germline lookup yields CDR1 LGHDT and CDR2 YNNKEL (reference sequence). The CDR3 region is CASSQVVREQYF. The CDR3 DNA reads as TGTGCCAGCAGCCAAGTTGTGCGGGAGCAGTACTTC.

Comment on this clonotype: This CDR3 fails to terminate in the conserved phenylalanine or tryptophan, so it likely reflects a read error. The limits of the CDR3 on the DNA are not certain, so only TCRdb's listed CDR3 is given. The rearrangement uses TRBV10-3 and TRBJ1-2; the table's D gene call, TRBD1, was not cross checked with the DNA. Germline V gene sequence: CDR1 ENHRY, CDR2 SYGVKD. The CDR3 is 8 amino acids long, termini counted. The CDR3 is CAISESGA.

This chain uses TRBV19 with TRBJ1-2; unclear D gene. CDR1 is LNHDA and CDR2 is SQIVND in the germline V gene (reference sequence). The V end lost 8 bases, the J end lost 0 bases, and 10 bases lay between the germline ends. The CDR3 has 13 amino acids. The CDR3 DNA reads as TGTGCCAGTGGCATGAATGCTAACTATGGCTACACCTTC. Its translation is CASGMNANYGYTF.

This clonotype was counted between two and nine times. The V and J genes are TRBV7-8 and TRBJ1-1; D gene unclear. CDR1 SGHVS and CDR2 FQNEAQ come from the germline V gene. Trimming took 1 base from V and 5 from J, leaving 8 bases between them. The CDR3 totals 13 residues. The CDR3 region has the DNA TGTGCCAGCAGCTTAGTCCAAGGAACTGAAGCTTTCTTT. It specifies CASSLVQGTEAFF. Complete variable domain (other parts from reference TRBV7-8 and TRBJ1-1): GAGVSQSPRYKVAKRGQDVALRCDPISGHVSLFWYQQALGQGPEFLTYFQNEAQLDKSGLPSDRFFAERPEGSVSTLKIQRTQQEDSAVYLCASSLVQGTEAFFGQGTRLTVV.

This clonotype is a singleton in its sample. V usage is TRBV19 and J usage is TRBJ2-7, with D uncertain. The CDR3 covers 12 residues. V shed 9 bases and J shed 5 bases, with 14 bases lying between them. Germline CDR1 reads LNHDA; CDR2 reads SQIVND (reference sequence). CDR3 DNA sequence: TGTGCCAGCAGCTTGGTTGCGCACGAGCAGTACTTC. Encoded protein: CASSLVAHEQYF.

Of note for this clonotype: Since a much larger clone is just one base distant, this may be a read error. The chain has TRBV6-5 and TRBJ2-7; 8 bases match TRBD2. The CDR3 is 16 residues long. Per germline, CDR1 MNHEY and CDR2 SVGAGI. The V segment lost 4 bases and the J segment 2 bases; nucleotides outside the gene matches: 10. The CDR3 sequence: CASSSKRLARTYEQYF. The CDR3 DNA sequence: TGTGCCAGCAGTTCCAAACGACTAGCGAGAACCTACGAGCAGTACTTC.

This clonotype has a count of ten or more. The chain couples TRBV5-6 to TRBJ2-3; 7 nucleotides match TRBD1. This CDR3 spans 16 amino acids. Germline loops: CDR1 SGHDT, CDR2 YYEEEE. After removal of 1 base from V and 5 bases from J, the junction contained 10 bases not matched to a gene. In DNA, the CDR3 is TGTGCCAGCAGCTTGTCGGGGACAGTTATTGAAGATACGCAGTATTTT. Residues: CASSLSGTVIEDTQYF.

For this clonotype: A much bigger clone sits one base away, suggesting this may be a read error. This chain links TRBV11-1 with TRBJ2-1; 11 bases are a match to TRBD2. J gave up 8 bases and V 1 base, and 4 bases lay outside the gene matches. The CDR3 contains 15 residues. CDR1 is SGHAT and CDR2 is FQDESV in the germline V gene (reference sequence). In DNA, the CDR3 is TGTGCCAGCAGCTTAGTAGCGGGGGGGCACGATGAGCAGTTCTTC. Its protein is CASSLVAGGHDEQFF.

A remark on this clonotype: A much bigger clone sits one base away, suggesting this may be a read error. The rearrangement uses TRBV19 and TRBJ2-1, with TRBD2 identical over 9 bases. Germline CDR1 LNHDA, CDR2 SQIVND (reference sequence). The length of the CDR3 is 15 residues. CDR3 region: CASSTASGGMNEQFF. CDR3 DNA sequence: TGTGCCAGTAGTACTGCCAGCGGGGGGATGAATGAACAGTTCTTC.

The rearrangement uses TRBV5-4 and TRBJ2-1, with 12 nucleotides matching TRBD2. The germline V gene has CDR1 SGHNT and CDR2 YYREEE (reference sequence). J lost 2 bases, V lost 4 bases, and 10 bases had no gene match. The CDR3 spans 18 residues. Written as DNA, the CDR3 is TGTGCCAGCAGCGCGCAGACTAGCGGGGGTCTCCCCTACAATGAGCAGTTCTTC. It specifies CASSAQTSGGLPYNEQFF.

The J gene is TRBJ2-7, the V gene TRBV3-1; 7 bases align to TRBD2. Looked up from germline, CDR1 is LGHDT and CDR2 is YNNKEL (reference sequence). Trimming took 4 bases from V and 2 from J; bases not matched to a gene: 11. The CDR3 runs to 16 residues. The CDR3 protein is CASSLQEAGTTYEQYF. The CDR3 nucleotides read TGTGCCAGCAGCCTTCAGGAGGCCGGGACTACCTACGAGCAGTACTTC.

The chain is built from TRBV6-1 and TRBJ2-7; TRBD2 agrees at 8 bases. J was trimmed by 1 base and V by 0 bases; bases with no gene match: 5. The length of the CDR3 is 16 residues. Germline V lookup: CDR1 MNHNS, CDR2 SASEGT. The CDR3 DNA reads TGTGCCAGCAGTGAAGCGCTTCGCGGGGGGTCCTACGAGCAGTACTTC. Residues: CASSEALRGGSYEQYF.

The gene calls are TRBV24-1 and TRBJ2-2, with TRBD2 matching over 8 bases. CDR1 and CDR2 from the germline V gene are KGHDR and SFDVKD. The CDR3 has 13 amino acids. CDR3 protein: CATGGSHTGELFF. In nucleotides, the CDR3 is TGTGCTACGGGGGGGTCCCACACCGGGGAGCTGTTTTTT.

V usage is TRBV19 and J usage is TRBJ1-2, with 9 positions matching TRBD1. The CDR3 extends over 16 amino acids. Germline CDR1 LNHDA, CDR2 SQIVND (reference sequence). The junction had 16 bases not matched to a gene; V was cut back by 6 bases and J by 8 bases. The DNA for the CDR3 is TGTGCCAGTAGCCCTTTCCGGGACAGGGTGAAAGGGGGCTACACCTTC. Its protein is CASSPFRDRVKGGYTF.

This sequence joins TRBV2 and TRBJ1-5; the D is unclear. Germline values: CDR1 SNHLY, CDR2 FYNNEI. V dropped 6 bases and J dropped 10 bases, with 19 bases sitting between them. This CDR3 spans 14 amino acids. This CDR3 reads CASSPSGRGLPQHF. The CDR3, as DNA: TGTGCCAGCAGCCCCAGTGGCAGAGGCCTACCCCAGCATTTT.

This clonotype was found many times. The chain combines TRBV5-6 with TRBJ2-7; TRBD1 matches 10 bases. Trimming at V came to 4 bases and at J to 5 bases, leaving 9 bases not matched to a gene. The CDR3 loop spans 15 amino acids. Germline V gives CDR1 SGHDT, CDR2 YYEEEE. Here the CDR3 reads CASSQPGQGSHEQYF. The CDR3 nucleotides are TGTGCCAGCAGCCAACCGGGACAGGGGAGCCACGAGCAGTACTTC.

The CDR3 loop is CASSLFSDNEQFF. As DNA, the CDR3 is TGTGCCAGCAGCTTATTTAGCGACAATGAGCAGTTCTTC. This chain joins TRBV7-3 and TRBJ2-1; a possible D gene is TRBD2 (5 bases). CDR1 SGHTA and CDR2 FQGTGA come from the germline V gene. The CDR3 consists of 13 residues. The ends were cut back, 2 bases at V and 5 bases at J, with 7 bases in the middle.

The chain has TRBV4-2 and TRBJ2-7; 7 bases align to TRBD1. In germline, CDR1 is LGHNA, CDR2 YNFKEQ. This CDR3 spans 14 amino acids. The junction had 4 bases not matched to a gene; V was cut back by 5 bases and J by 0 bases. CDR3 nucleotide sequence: TGTGCCAGCAGCTTCGACAGGGTCTCCTACGAGCAGTACTTC. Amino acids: CASSFDRVSYEQYF.

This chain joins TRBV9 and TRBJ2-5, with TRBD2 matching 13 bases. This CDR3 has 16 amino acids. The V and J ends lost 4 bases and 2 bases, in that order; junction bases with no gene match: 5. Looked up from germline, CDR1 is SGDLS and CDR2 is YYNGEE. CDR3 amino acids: CASSTGTSGVQETQYF. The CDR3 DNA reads TGTGCCAGCAGCACAGGGACTAGCGGGGTACAAGAGACCCAGTACTTC.